This entry lists 23 T cell receptor beta chains sequenced from one sample in a study of T cells after yellow fever vaccination. MiXCR, run by TCRdb on the 5' RACE reads, gives a single entry per CDR3 protein. The sample lists about 130,000 distinct CDR3 sequences, approximately 9% occurring once. The material sequenced was CD8+ T cells sorted from PBMCs, taken on the day of the yellow fever booster vaccination. These receptors were obtained from a man aged 18 to 30 who received the YFV17D yellow fever vaccine.

This clonotype was counted ten times or more. The chain couples TRBV5-1 to TRBJ2-2; D is undetermined. Between the trimmed V and J ends, which lost 1 base and 2 bases, there was a span of 6 bases. The CDR3 length is 14 residues. The germline CDR1 and CDR2 sequences are SGHRS and YFSETQ. The CDR3 reads CASSLTENTGELFF. CDR3 nucleotides: TGCGCCAGCAGCTTGACAGAAAACACCGGGGAGCTGTTTTTT.

The chain links TRBV10-2 to TRBJ2-1, with D possibly called TRBD1 or TRBD2 (5 bases each). V was cut by 8 bases and J by 2 bases, with 16 bases left in between. The CDR3 totals 15 residues. Germline V gene lookup returns CDR1 WSHSY and CDR2 SAAADI. The CDR3 sequence: CASHTDGGPYNEQFF. The DNA of the CDR3 is TGCGCCAGCCATACGGATGGGGGACCCTACAATGAGCAGTTCTTC.

As DNA, the CDR3 is TGTGCTCGCGGCGGGACCGGGGAGCTGTTTTTT. Amino acid sequence: CARGGTGELFF. The chain links TRBV7-7 to TRBJ2-2; D is possibly TRBD2 (5 bases). The germline V gene encodes CDR1 SSHAT and CDR2 FNYEAQ (reference sequence). The CDR3 loop spans 11 amino acids.

The genes are TRBV7-9 and TRBJ2-7; 7 nucleotides agree with TRBD1. V gave up 6 bases and J gave up 4 bases; unmatched junction bases: 18. Germline V lookup: CDR1 SEHNR, CDR2 FQNEAQ (reference sequence). CDR3 size: 17 residues. The CDR3 spells CASSPDRAVSVGYEQYF. The CDR3 DNA is TGTGCCAGCAGTCCCGACAGGGCGGTAAGCGTCGGTTACGAGCAGTACTTC. The variable domain in full, completed from reference TRBV7-9 and TRBJ2-7, reads DTGVSQNPRHKITKRGQNVTFRCDPISEHNRLYWYRQTLGQGPEFLTYFQNEAQLEKSRLLSDRFSAERPKGSFSTLEIQRTEQGDSAMYLCASSPDRAVSVGYEQYFGPGTRLTVT.

This clonotype occurred many times. One end of the junction fails to match germline, which may point to a read error. V usage is TRBV14 and J usage is TRBJ2-5; 9 bases match TRBD2. The CDR3 runs to 19 residues. CDR1 and CDR2 (germline): SGHDN, FVKESK. CDR3 sequence reads: CASSQELSAGGLEQGTQYF. The DNA of the CDR3 is TGTGCCAGCAGCCAAGAACTTTCAGCGGGGGGCCTAGAACAAGGGACCCAGTACTTC.

This clonotype was seen more than once but under ten times. The chain has TRBV6-5 and TRBJ1-2; no firm D call. The CDR3 is 14 amino acids. The germline gives CDR1 MNHEY, CDR2 SVGAGI. Between the trimmed V and J ends, which lost 0 bases and 6 bases, there was a span of 11 bases. CDR3 in amino acids: CASSYSIGRDGYTF. CDR3 coding DNA: TGTGCCAGCAGTTACTCAATAGGGCGGGATGGCTACACCTTC.

This clonotype has a handful of counts. The chain uses TRBV6-4 and TRBJ2-1; 8 nucleotides match TRBD2. CDR1 is MRHNA, CDR2 SNTAGT, per germline. With 3 bases clipped from V and 0 bases from J, the junction kept 4 bases outside the gene matches. The CDR3 is 16 residues long. CDR3 sequence: CASSERAGGSYNEQFF. The CDR3, as DNA: TGTGCCAGCAGTGAAAGGGCGGGGGGCTCCTACAATGAGCAGTTCTTC.

This chain's CDR3 is CASSAASGRRNTGELFF. The CDR3 coding sequence is TGTGCCAGCAGTGCGGCTTCGGGACGGAGGAACACCGGGGAGCTGTTTTTT. The chain is built from TRBV6-5 and TRBJ2-2; D could derive from TRBD1 or TRBD2 (5 bases each). The CDR3 runs 17 residues. Trimming left V 5 bases short and J 1 base short, with 17 bases between. Germline V CDR1 and CDR2: MNHEY, SVGAGI.

This clonotype has just a few counts. The chain uses TRBV7-9 and TRBJ2-1; 10 nucleotides line up with TRBD2. The germline gives CDR1 SEHNR, CDR2 FQNEAQ (reference sequence). V was pared by 5 bases and J by 2 bases, with 9 bases of the junction left unmatched. CDR3 size: 17 residues. As DNA, the CDR3 is TGTGCCAGCAGCCCGCGATTAGCGGGGGGACCCTACAATGAGCAGTTCTTC. Amino acid sequence: CASSPRLAGGPYNEQFF.

The V and J genes are TRBV6-5 and TRBJ1-2; D may be TRBD1 (6 bases). Germline values: CDR1 MNHEY, CDR2 SVGAGI. The CDR3 covers 15 residues. Trimming pared 2 bases from V and 8 bases from J, leaving 18 bases between. CDR3 in DNA: TGTGCCAGCAGTTACGCTACAGGGTCGACGGGCGGCTACACCTTC. Translation gives CASSYATGSTGGYTF.

The chain carries TRBV24-1 and TRBJ2-1; D is unresolved. CDR1 is KGHDR, CDR2 SFDVKD, per germline. V lost 9 bases to trimming and J lost 10 bases, with 9 bases between them. CDR3 size: 10 residues. The chain's CDR3 is CATGPLEQFF. The DNA of the CDR3 is TGTGCCACCGGCCCTTTAGAGCAGTTCTTC.

The chain couples TRBV5-4 to TRBJ1-3; D is unresolved. This CDR3 has 12 amino acids. CDR1 and CDR2 (germline): SGHNT, YYREEE (reference sequence). The germline V and J ends were trimmed by 3 bases and 2 bases, with 3 bases remaining between them. CDR3 nucleotide sequence: TGTGCCAGCAGCTCGGCTGGAAACACCATATATTTT. Translating gives CASSSAGNTIYF.

This clonotype was recorded only once. The chain carries TRBV6-5 and TRBJ2-1; a possible D gene is TRBD2 (7 bases). Germline CDR1 MNHEY, CDR2 SVGAGI. The CDR3 totals 13 residues. V was clipped by 7 bases and J by 9 bases, with 16 bases between them. CDR3 protein: CASISPGGGEQFF. The CDR3, as DNA: TGTGCCAGCATTTCCCCGGGGGGCGGTGAGCAGTTCTTC.

The V call is TRBV7-9, the J call TRBJ2-1; maybe TRBD1 (5 bases). The CDR3 has 10 residues. The ends were cut back, 2 bases at V and 15 bases at J, with 8 bases in the middle. CDR1 is SEHNR, CDR2 FQNEAQ, per germline (reference sequence). In nucleotides, the CDR3 is TGTGCCAGCAGCTTAAAAGGGGTGTTCTTC. Translating it yields CASSLKGVFF.

This chain connects TRBV19 to TRBJ1-1; possible D gene TRBD1, 5 bases. The length of the CDR3 is 12 residues. V was pared by 7 bases and J by 8 bases, with 14 bases between. Germline CDR1 and CDR2: LNHDA and SQIVND (reference sequence). The CDR3 bases are TGTGCCAGTACCCTCCCCGGGGCGGAAGCTTTCTTT. Translation: CASTLPGAEAFF. Complete variable domain (other parts from reference TRBV19 and TRBJ1-1): DGGITQSPKYLFRKEGQNVTLSCEQNLNHDAMYWYRQDPGQGLRLIYYSQIVNDFQKGDIAEGYSVSREKKESFPLTVTSAQKNPTAFYLCASTLPGAEAFFGQGTRLTVV.

This clonotype was picked up a small number of times. This chain links TRBV7-2 with TRBJ2-5, with 7 nucleotides matching TRBD2. The CDR3 extends over 16 amino acids. Germline V gene data show CDR1 as SGHTA and CDR2 as FQGNSA. J was trimmed by 3 bases and V by 2 bases; bases with no gene match: 9. The CDR3 region is CASSLLRLAVEETQYF. CDR3 sequence (DNA): TGTGCCAGCAGCTTATTACGGCTAGCGGTAGAAGAGACCCAGTACTTC. The whole variable domain, filled in from reference TRBV7-2 and TRBJ2-5, reads GAGVSQSPSNKVTEKGKDVELRCDPISGHTALYWYRQSLGQGLEFLIYFQGNSAPDKSGLPSDRFSAERTGGSVSTLTIQRTQQEDSAVYLCASSLLRLAVEETQYFGPGTRLLVL.

The chain is built from TRBV12-3 or TRBV12-4 and TRBJ1-1; D gene uncertain. Trimming took off 3 bases at V and 6 bases at J, with 11 bases between the two ends. This CDR3 region has 13 residues. The CDR3 nucleotides are TGTGCCAGCAGTTTTATGGGAGAAGCTGAAGCTTTCTTT. This sequence encodes CASSFMGEAEAFF.

The chain employs TRBV9 and TRBJ1-1, with a possible D match to TRBD1 (5 bases). V was cut by 0 bases and J by 1 base, with 10 bases left in between. The germline V gene has CDR1 SGDLS and CDR2 YYNGEE. This CDR3 region has 15 residues. The CDR3 spells CASSVGGAGNTEAFF. CDR3 DNA sequence: TGTGCCAGCAGCGTAGGAGGGGCAGGGAACACTGAAGCTTTCTTT.

The CDR3 DNA reads as TGTGCCAGCAGTTTAGTCTGGAATTCACCTGGCCAGCCCCAGCATTTT. It encodes CASSLVWNSPGQPQHF. The genes are TRBV27 and TRBJ1-5; D not certain. Per germline, CDR1 MNHEY and CDR2 SMNVEV (reference sequence). V gave up 2 bases and J gave up 7 bases, with 18 bases separating them. The CDR3 has 16 amino acids.

At least ten counts were recorded for this clonotype. This rearrangement joins TRBV20-1 to TRBJ2-7, with 7 bases lining up with TRBD2. Per the germline V gene, CDR1 is DFQATT and CDR2 is SNEGSKA (reference sequence). J was trimmed by 2 bases and V by 1 base; bases with no gene match: 5. The CDR3 consists of 14 residues. CDR3 DNA: TGCAGTGCTAGAGCGCAGCGGGGAACCTACGAGCAGTACTTC. This gives the protein CSARAQRGTYEQYF.

This clonotype was detected ten times or more. The chain employs TRBV29-1 and TRBJ2-5, with 11 bases aligning to TRBD1. CDR3 length equals 12 residues. Germline V lookup: CDR1 SQVTM, CDR2 ANQGSEA. Losses at the gene ends were 4 bases for V and 5 bases for J; bases not matched to a gene: 0. The CDR3 sequence: CSVGTGGETQYF. CDR3 nucleotides: TGCAGCGTTGGGACAGGGGGCGAGACCCAGTACTTC.

This clonotype came up a few times. The rearrangement joins TRBV7-8 to TRBJ1-5; 10 bases are shared with TRBD1. J gave up 8 bases and V 5 bases, and 9 bases lay outside the gene matches. The CDR3 spans 15 residues. Germline CDR1 reads SGHVS; CDR2 reads FQNEAQ. The CDR3 is CASSGGTGATEPQHF. CDR3 in DNA: TGTGCCAGCAGCGGGGGGACAGGGGCCACAGAGCCCCAGCATTTT.

This chain links TRBV28 with TRBJ2-6, with D tentatively TRBD1 or TRBD2 (6 bases each). CDR1 is MDHEN, CDR2 SYDVKM, per germline. The length of the CDR3 is 19 residues. Trimming pared 5 bases from V and 3 bases from J, leaving 23 bases between. The CDR3 region is CASSVADYRDSSGANVLTF. In DNA, the CDR3 is TGTGCCAGCAGTGTCGCGGACTACAGGGATTCGAGTGGGGCCAACGTCCTGACTTTC.